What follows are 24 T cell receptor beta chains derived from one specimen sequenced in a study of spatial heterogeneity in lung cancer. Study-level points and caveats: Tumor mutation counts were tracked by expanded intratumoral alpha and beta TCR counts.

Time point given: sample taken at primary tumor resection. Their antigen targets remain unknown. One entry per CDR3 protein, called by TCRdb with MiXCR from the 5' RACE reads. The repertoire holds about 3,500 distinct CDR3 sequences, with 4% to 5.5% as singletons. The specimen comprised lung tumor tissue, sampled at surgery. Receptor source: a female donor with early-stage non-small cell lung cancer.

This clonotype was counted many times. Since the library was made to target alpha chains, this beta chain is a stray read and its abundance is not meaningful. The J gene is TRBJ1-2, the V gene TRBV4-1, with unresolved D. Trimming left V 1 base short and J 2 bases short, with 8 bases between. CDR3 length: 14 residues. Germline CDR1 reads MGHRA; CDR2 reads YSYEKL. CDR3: CASSQASANYGYTF. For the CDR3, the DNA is TGCGCCAGCAGCCAAGCATCTGCGAACTATGGCTACACCTTC.

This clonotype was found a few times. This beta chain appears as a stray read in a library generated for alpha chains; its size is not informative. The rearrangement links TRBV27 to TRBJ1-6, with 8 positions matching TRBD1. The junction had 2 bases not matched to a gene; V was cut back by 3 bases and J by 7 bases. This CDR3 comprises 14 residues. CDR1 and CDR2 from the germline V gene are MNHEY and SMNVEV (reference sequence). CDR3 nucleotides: TGTGCCAGCAGTTTTCGACAGGGGAATTCACCCCTCCACTTT. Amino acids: CASSFRQGNSPLHF.

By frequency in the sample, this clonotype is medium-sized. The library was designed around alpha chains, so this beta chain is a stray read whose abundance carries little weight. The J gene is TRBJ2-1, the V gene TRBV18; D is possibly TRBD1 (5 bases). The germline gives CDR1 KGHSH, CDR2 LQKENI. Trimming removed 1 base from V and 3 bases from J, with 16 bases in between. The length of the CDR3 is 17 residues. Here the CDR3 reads CASSPREGAGSYNEQFF. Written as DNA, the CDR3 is TGTGCCAGCTCACCACGGGAAGGGGCAGGCAGCTACAATGAGCAGTTCTTC.

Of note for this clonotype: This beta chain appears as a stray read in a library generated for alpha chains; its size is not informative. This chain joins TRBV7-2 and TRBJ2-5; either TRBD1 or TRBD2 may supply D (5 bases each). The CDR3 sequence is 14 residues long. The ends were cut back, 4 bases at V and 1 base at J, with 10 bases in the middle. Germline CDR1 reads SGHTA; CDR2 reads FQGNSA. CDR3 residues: CASSSGPAQETQYF. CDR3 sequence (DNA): TGTGCCAGCAGCTCGGGACCTGCCCAAGAGACCCAGTACTTC.

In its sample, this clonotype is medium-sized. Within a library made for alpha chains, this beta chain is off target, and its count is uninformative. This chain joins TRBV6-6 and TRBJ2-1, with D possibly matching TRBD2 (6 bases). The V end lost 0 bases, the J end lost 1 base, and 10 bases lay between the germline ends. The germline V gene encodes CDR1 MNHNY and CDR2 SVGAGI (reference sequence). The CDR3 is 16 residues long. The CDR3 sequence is CASSYSAEGSYNEQFF. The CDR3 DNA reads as TGTGCCAGCAGTTACTCGGCGGAGGGGTCCTACAATGAGCAGTTCTTC.

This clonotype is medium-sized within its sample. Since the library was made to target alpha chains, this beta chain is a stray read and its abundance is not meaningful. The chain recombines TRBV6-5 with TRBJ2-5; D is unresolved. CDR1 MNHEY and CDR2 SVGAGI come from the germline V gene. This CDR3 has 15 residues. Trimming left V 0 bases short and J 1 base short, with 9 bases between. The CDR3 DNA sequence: TGTGCCAGCAGTTACTCGATGGGTGTCCAAGAGACCCAGTACTTC. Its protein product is CASSYSMGVQETQYF.

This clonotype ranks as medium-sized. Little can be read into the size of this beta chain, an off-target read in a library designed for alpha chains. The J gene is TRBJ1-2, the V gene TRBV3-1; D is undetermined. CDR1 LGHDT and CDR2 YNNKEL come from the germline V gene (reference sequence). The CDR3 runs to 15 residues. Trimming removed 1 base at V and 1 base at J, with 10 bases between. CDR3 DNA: TGTGCCAGCAGCCAAGGGTCGGCACGTAACTATGGCTACACCTTC. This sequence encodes CASSQGSARNYGYTF.

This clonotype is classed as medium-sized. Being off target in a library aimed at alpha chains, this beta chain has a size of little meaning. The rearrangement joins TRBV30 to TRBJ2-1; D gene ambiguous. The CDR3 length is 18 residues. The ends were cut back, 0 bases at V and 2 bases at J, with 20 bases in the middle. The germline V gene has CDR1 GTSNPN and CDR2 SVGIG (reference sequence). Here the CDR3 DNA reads TGTGCCTGGAGTGTACTGAGGACGTTTCGTGATACCTACAATGAGCAGTTCTTC. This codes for CAWSVLRTFRDTYNEQFF.

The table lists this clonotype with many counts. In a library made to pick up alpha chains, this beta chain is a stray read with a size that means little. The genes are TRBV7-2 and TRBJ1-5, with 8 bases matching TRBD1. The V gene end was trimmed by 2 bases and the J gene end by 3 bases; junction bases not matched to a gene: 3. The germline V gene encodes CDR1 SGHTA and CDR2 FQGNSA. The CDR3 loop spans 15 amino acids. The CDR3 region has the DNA TGTGCCAGCAGCTTACGGACAGGGACCAATCAGCCCCAGCATTTT. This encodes CASSLRTGTNQPQHF.

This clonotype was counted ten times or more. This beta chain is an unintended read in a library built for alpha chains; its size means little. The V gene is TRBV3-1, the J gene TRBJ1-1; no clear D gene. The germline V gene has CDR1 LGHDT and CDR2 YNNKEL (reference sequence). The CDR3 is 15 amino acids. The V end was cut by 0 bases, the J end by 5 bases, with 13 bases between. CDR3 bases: TGTGCCAGCAGCCAAGACTTCACCCCCGGGACTGAAGCTTTCTTT. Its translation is CASSQDFTPGTEAFF.

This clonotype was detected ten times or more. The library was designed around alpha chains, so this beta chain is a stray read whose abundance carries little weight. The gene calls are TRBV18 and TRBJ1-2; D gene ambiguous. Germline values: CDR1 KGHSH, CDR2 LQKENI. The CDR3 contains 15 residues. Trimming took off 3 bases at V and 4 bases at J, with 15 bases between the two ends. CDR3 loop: CASSPTDEAPYGYTF. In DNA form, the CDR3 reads TGTGCCAGCTCACCGACGGACGAAGCCCCCTATGGCTACACCTTC.

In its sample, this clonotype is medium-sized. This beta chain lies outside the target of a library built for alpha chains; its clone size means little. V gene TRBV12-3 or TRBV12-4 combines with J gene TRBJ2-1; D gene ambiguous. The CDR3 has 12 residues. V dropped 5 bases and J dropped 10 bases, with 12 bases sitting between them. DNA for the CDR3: TGTGCCAGCAGTCCTACCCCTTGGGAGCAGTTCTTC. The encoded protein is CASSPTPWEQFF.

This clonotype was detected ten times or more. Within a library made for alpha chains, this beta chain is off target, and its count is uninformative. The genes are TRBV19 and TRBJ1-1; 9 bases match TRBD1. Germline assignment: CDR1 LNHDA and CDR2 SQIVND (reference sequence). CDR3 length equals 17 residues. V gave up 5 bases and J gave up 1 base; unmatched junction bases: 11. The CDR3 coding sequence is TGTGCCAGTAGTGACTACAGGGGGCCCGGATCGAACACTGAAGCTTTCTTT. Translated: CASSDYRGPGSNTEAFF.

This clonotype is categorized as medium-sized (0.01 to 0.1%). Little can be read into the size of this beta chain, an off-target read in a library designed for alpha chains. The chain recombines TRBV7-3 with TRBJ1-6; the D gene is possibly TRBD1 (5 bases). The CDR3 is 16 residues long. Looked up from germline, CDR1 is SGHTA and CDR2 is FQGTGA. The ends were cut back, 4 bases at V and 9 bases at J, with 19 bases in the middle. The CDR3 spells CASSSSTRGGSSPLHF. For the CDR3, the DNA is TGTGCCAGCAGCTCATCGACCCGGGGGGGGAGTTCACCCCTCCACTTT.

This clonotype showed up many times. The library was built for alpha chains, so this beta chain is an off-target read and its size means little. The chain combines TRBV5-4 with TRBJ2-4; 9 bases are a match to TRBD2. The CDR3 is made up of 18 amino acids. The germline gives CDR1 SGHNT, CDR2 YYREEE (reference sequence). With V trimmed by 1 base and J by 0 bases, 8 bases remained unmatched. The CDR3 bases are TGTGCCAGCAGCTTGCGTAGCGGGGGATCTCTAGCCAAAAACATTCAGTACTTC. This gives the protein CASSLRSGGSLAKNIQYF.

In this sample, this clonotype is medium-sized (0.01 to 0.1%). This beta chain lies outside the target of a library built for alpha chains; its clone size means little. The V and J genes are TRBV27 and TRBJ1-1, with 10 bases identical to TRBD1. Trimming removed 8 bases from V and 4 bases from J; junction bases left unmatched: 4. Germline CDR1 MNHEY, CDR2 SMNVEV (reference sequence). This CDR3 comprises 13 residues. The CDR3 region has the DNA TGTGCCAGCCGTTGGACAGGGGGCACTGAAGCTTTCTTT. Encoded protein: CASRWTGGTEAFF.

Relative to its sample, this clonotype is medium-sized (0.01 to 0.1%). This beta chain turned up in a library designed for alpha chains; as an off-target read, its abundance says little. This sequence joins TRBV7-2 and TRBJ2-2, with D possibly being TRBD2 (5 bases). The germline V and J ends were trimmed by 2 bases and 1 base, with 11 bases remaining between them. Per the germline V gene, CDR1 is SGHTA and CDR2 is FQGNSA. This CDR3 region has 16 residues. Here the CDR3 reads CASSLLALVNTGELFF. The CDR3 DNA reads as TGTGCCAGCAGCTTACTAGCTCTTGTGAACACCGGGGAGCTGTTTTTT.

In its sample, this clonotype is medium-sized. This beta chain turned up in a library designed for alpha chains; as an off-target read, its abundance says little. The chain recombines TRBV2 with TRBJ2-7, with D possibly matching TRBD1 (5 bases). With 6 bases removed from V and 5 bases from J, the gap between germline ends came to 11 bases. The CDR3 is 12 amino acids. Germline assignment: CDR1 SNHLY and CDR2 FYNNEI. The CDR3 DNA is TGTGCCAGCAGGCCCACCAGGGACGAGCAGTACTTC. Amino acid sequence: CASRPTRDEQYF.

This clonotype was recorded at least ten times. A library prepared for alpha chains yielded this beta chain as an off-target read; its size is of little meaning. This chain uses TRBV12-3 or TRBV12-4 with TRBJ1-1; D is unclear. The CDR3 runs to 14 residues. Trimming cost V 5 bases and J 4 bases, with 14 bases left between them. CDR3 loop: CASSIDGMFTEAFF. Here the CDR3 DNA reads TGTGCCAGCAGTATCGACGGGATGTTCACTGAAGCTTTCTTT.

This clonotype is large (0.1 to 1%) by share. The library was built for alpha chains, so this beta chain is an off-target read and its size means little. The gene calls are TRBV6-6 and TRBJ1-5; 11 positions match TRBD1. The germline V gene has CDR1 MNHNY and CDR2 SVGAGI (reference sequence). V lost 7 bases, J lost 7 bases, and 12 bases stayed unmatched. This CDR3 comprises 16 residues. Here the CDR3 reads CASIDRDRGIGQPQHF. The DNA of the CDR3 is TGTGCCAGCATCGACAGGGACAGGGGGATTGGACAGCCCCAGCATTTT.

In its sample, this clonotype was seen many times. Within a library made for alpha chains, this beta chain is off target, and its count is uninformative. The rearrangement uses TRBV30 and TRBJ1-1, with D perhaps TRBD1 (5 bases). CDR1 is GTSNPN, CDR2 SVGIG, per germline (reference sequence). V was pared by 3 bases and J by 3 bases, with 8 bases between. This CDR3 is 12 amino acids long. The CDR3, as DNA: TGTGCCTGGAGACAGGTTGACACTGAAGCTTTCTTT. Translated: CAWRQVDTEAFF.

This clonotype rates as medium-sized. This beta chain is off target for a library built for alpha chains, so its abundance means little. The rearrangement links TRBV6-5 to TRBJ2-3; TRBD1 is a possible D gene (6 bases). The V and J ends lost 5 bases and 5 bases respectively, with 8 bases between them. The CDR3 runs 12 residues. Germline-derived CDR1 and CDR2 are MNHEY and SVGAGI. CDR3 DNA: TGTGCCAGCAGTAAGGGGGTAGATACGCAGTATTTT. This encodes CASSKGVDTQYF.

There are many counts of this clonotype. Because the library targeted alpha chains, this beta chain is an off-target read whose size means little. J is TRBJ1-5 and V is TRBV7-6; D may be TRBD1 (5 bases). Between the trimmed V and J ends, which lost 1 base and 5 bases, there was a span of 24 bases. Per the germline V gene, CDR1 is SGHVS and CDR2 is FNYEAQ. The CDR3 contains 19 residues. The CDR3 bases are TGTGCCAGCAGCTTAGATGGGGGGATTACAGACGGGGCCGATCAGCCCCAGCATTTT. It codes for CASSLDGGITDGADQPQHF.

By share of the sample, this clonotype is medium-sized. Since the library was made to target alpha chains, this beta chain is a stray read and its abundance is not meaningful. The CDR3 is CASSQRGQETQYF. CDR3 bases: TGTGCCAGCAGCCAAAGAGGACAAGAGACCCAGTACTTC. The J gene is TRBJ2-5, the V gene TRBV3-1; D uncertain. Looked up from germline, CDR1 is LGHDT and CDR2 is YNNKEL (reference sequence). V was clipped by 2 bases and J by 2 bases, with 6 bases between them. The CDR3 has 13 residues.